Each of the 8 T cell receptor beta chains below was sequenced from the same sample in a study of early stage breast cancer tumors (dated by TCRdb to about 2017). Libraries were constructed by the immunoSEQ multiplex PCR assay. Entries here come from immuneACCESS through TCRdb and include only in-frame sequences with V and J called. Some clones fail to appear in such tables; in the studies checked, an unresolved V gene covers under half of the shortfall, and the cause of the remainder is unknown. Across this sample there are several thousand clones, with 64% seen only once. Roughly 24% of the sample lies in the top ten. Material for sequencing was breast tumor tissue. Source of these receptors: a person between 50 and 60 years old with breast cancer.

This CDR3 is CATSSWTSGSQETQYF. The CDR3 nucleotides read TGTGCCACCAGCAGCTGGACTAGCGGGTCGCAAGAGACCCAGTACTTC. V gene TRBV15 combines with J gene TRBJ2-5, with TRBD2 identical over 11 bases. Germline-derived CDR1 and CDR2 are LNHNV and YYDKDF (reference sequence). CDR3 length equals 16 residues. V dropped 3 bases and J dropped 2; count of bases not matched to a gene: 5.

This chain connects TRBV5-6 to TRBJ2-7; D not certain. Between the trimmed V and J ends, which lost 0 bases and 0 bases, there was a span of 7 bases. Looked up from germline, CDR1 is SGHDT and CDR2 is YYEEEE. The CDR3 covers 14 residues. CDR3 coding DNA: TGTGCCAGCAGCTTGGGGGCGAACTCCTACGAGCAGTACTTC. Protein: CASSLGANSYEQYF.

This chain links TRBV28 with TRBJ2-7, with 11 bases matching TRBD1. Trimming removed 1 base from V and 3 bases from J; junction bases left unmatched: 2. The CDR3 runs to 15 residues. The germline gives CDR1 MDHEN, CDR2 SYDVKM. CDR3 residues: CASSLSGTGGYEQYF. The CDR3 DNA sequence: TGTGCCAGCAGTTTATCCGGGACAGGGGGCTACGAGCAGTACTTC.

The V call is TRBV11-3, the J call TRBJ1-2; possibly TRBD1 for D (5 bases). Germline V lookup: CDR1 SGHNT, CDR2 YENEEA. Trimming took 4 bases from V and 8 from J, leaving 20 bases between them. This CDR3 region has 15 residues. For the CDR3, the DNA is TGTGCCAGCAGCTCCTCGGCAGGGCAGGGAAGCGGCTACACCTTC. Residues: CASSSSAGQGSGYTF.

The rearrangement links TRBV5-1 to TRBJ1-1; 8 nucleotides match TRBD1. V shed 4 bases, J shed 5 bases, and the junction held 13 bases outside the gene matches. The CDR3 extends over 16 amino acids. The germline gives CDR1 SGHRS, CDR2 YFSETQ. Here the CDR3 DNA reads TGCGCCAGCAGCCTGGGGTTTGACAGGGGAGGTACTGAAGCTTTCTTT. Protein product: CASSLGFDRGGTEAFF. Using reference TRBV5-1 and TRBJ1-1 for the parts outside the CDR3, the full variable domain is KAGVTQTPRYLIKTRGQQVTLSCSPISGHRSVSWYQQTPGQGLQFLFEYFSETQRNKGNFPGRFSGRQFSNSRSEMNVSTLELGDSALYLCASSLGFDRGGTEAFFGQGTRLTVV.

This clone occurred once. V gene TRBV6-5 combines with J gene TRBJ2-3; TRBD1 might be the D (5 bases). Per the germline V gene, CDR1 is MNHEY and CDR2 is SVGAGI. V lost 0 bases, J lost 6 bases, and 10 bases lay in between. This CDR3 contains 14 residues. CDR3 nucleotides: TGTGCCAGCAGTTACTCCCAGGGCTCCGATACGCAGTATTTT. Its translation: CASSYSQGSDTQYF.

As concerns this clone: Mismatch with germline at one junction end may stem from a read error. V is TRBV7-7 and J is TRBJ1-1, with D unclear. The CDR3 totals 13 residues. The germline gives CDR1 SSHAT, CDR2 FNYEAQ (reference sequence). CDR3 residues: CASSLAANTEAFF. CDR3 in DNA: TGTGCTAGCAGCTTAGCCGCTAACACTGAAGCTTTCTTT.

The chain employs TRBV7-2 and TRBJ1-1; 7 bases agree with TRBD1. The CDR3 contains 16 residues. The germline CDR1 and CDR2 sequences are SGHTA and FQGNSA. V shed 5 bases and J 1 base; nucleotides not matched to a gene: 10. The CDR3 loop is CASSRRGQNSNTEAFF. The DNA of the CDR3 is TGTGCCAGCAGCCGTCGGGGACAGAACTCGAACACTGAAGCTTTCTTT.